One and the same sample provided the 32 T cell receptor beta chains below, sequenced in a study of blood T cell repertoires in COVID-19. Clones were sequenced by immunoSEQ multiplex PCR, and TCRdb holds only the in-frame ones, with some missing. Of around 220,000 clones listed, around 91% were seen once; the top ten hold about 15%. Sequencing was done on a sample of PBMCs or T cells enriched from blood (not recorded which). Every receptor here comes from a man younger than 45 who had been exposed to COVID-19.

The rearrangement uses TRBV19 and TRBJ1-6, with D unclear. The CDR3 has 12 residues. V gave up 4 bases and J gave up 11 bases, with 9 bases separating them. Germline CDR1 LNHDA, CDR2 SQIVND (reference sequence). The CDR3 bases are TGTGCCAGTAGTACGGGTCAGACACCCCTCCACTTT. The encoded protein is CASSTGQTPLHF.

The chain employs TRBV2 and TRBJ1-5; D is undetermined. This CDR3 spans 12 amino acids. Germline CDR1 is SNHLY and CDR2 is FYNNEI. V lost 6 bases and J 6 bases, leaving 9 bases between the germline ends. CDR3 residues: CASRGEGQPQHF. CDR3 nucleotide sequence: TGTGCCAGCAGAGGTGAGGGTCAGCCCCAGCATTTT.

This clone was picked up a small number of times. This chain joins TRBV3-1 (or the pseudogene TRBV3-2) and TRBJ1-3; D is unclear. The CDR3 extends over 15 amino acids. Trimming removed 4 bases from V and 0 bases from J, with 10 bases in between. Germline lookup yields CDR1 LGHDT and CDR2 YNNKEL (reference sequence). The CDR3 DNA follows: TGTGCCAGCAGCCGGCTTACAAGCTCTGGAAACACCATATATTTT. It specifies CASSRLTSSGNTIYF.

This sequence joins TRBV3-1 (or the pseudogene TRBV3-2) and TRBJ1-4; D not certain. The ends were cut back, 0 bases at V and 10 bases at J, with 12 bases in the middle. The CDR3 is made up of 14 amino acids. The germline V gene has CDR1 LGHDT and CDR2 YNNKEL (reference sequence). The CDR3 DNA reads TGTGCCAGCAGCCAAGATTTGGTCGGTGGAAAACTGTTTTTT. Translated: CASSQDLVGGKLFF.

V and J are TRBV10-3 and TRBJ2-7; 10 nucleotides match TRBD1. Germline-derived CDR1 and CDR2 are ENHRY and SYGVKD. The CDR3 consists of 16 residues. Trimming at V came to 0 bases and at J to 4 bases, leaving 6 bases not matched to a gene. CDR3 residues: CAISESEGQGWYEQYF. CDR3 nucleotides: TGTGCCATCAGTGAGTCGGAGGGACAGGGGTGGTACGAGCAGTACTTC.

The J gene is TRBJ1-4, the V gene TRBV9, with D unresolved. Trimming removed 4 bases at V and 0 bases at J, with 7 bases between. CDR1 and CDR2 from the germline V gene are SGDLS and YYNGEE. The CDR3 covers 14 residues. CDR3 nucleotides: TGTGCCAGCAGCCTAAAAGCAACTAATGAAAAACTGTTTTTT. Translated, it gives CASSLKATNEKLFF.

The rearrangement uses TRBV4-3 and TRBJ2-1, with a weak D call TRBD1 (5 bases). The CDR3 runs 15 residues. Trimming removed 0 bases from V and 5 bases from J, with 11 bases in between. Germline V gene data show CDR1 as LGHNA and CDR2 as YSLEER. Written as DNA, the CDR3 is TGCGCCAGCAGCCAAGATATAGGGGTTAACAATGAGCAGTTCTTC. Residues: CASSQDIGVNNEQFF.

The chain couples TRBV3-1 (or the pseudogene TRBV3-2) to TRBJ2-3; no reliable D call. From germline, CDR1 is LGHDT and CDR2 YNNKEL (reference sequence). This CDR3 comprises 12 residues. V lost 6 bases, J lost 6 bases, and 10 bases lay in between. The CDR3 here is CASSPLGDTQYF. The CDR3 DNA follows: TGTGCCAGCAGTCCTCTCGGGGATACGCAGTATTTT.

The rearrangement uses TRBV19 and TRBJ1-1; D is perhaps TRBD1 (6 bases). V gave up 7 bases and J gave up 1 base, with 10 bases separating them. Germline assignment: CDR1 LNHDA and CDR2 SQIVND (reference sequence). The CDR3 contains 13 residues. DNA for the CDR3: TGTGCCAGTACACAGGGACCGAACACTGAAGCTTTCTTT. Translation gives CASTQGPNTEAFF. Full variable domain (rest looked up from reference TRBV19 and TRBJ1-1): DGGITQSPKYLFRKEGQNVTLSCEQNLNHDAMYWYRQDPGQGLRLIYYSQIVNDFQKGDIAEGYSVSREKKESFPLTVTSAQKNPTAFYLCASTQGPNTEAFFGQGTRLTVV.

The table lists this clone with a count of one. V is TRBV25-1 and J is TRBJ1-1, with 7 bases that match TRBD1. In germline, CDR1 is MGHDK, CDR2 SYGVNS. This CDR3 comprises 14 residues. With V trimmed by 6 bases and J by 7 bases, 11 bases remained unmatched. CDR3 sequence (DNA): TGTGCCAGCAGACCTACAATACAGGGGATTGAAGCTTTCTTT. The encoded protein is CASRPTIQGIEAFF.

The chain uses TRBV10-3 and TRBJ1-4, with 7 bases that match TRBD1. From germline, CDR1 is ENHRY and CDR2 SYGVKD. The J segment lost 7 bases and the V segment lost 8 bases, leaving 13 bases of the junction unmatched. The CDR3 runs 15 residues. This chain's CDR3 is CAIGEPGQPGEKLFF. DNA for the CDR3: TGTGCCATCGGAGAACCGGGACAGCCGGGTGAAAAACTGTTTTTT.

The genes are TRBV12-3 or TRBV12-4 and TRBJ1-2, with 7 bases that match TRBD1. This CDR3 has 13 residues. V gave up 2 bases and J gave up 5 bases; unmatched junction bases: 2. As DNA, the CDR3 is TGTGCCAGCAGTTTAAGGACAGGATATGGCTACACCTTC. It is translated as CASSLRTGYGYTF.

The chain combines TRBV13 with TRBJ1-2; TRBD1 might be the D (5 bases). The CDR3 totals 13 residues. V gave up 5 bases and J gave up 6 bases, with 13 bases separating them. Germline V gene lookup returns CDR1 PRHDT and CDR2 FYEKMQ (reference sequence). Written as DNA, the CDR3 is TGTGCCAGCAGCAGGGGATTTTCTGATGGCTACACCTTC. Its protein product is CASSRGFSDGYTF. Using reference TRBV13 and TRBJ1-2 for the parts outside the CDR3, the full variable domain is AAGVIQSPRHLIKEKRETATLKCYPIPRHDTVYWYQQGPGQDPQFLISFYEKMQSDKGSIPDRFSAQQFSDYHSELNMSSLELGDSALYFCASSRGFSDGYTFGSGTRLTVV.

The chain uses TRBV2 and TRBJ2-3, with D perhaps matching TRBD1 (6 bases). Germline V gives CDR1 SNHLY, CDR2 FYNNEI. Trimming left V 6 bases short and J 2 bases short, with 15 bases between. The CDR3 is 15 amino acids. The CDR3 coding sequence is TGTGCCAGCAGAGAGGAGGACAGAATCACAGATACGCAGTATTTT. Protein product: CASREEDRITDTQYF.

The gene calls are TRBV6-5 and TRBJ1-2; D is ambiguous. Germline loops: CDR1 MNHEY, CDR2 SVGAGI. The CDR3 totals 12 residues. Trimming took 8 bases from V and 2 from J, leaving 9 bases between them. The CDR3 loop reads CASSRGNYGYTF. CDR3 DNA: TGTGCCAGCTCCCGAGGGAACTATGGCTACACCTTC.

This clone appeared a few times. The chain has TRBV3-1 (or the pseudogene TRBV3-2) and TRBJ2-3, with 13 bases lining up with TRBD2. After removal of 0 bases from V and 3 bases from J, the junction contained 12 bases not matched to a gene. Germline CDR1 and CDR2: LGHDT and YNNKEL (reference sequence). The CDR3 spans 20 residues. The CDR3 spells CASSQDNGLAGVHGTDTQYF. CDR3 nucleotide sequence: TGTGCCAGCAGCCAAGATAATGGACTAGCGGGGGTCCATGGTACAGATACGCAGTATTTT.

V usage is TRBV9 and J usage is TRBJ2-6; D gene ambiguous. The CDR3 runs to 14 residues. The germline gives CDR1 SGDLS, CDR2 YYNGEE. Trimming shortened V by 0 bases and J by 5 bases, and 6 bases separated the two germline ends. In DNA, the CDR3 is TGTGCCAGCAGCGTAGTGCGGAGGGCCAACGTCCTGACTTTC. It specifies CASSVVRRANVLTF. The variable domain in full, completed from reference TRBV9 and TRBJ2-6, reads DSGVTQTPKHLITATGQRVTLRCSPRSGDLSVYWYQQSLDQGLQFLIQYYNGEERAKGNILERFSAQQFPDLHSELNLSSLELGDSALYFCASSVVRRANVLTFGAGSRLTVL.

The chain links TRBV6-6 to TRBJ1-5; no firm D call. The CDR3 loop spans 16 amino acids. Germline CDR1 is MNHNY and CDR2 is SVGAGI (reference sequence). V was trimmed by 0 bases and J by 1 base, leaving 10 bases between them. CDR3 sequence: CASSYSAQSSNQPQHF. The CDR3 DNA is TGTGCCAGCAGTTACTCAGCCCAAAGCAGCAATCAGCCCCAGCATTTT.

The V and J genes are TRBV3-1 (or the pseudogene TRBV3-2) and TRBJ1-5; D call uncertain. Germline loops: CDR1 LGHDT, CDR2 YNNKEL (reference sequence). The CDR3 contains 14 residues. The V end lost 4 bases, the J end lost 0 bases, and 7 bases lay between the germline ends. The CDR3 protein is CASSPTTSNQPQHF. Here the CDR3 DNA reads TGTGCCAGCAGCCCGACTACTAGCAATCAGCCCCAGCATTTT.

The rearrangement links TRBV10-1 to TRBJ2-5; 8 bases are shared with TRBD2. In germline, CDR1 is WNHNN, CDR2 SYGVQD (reference sequence). After removal of 8 bases from V and 5 bases from J, the junction contained 13 bases not matched to a gene. The CDR3 totals 15 residues. This chain's CDR3 is CASFGGGPPRETQYF. DNA of the CDR3: TGCGCCAGCTTCGGGGGGGGGCCCCCTCGGGAGACCCAGTACTTC.

V usage is TRBV7-9 and J usage is TRBJ2-1, with TRBD2 identical over 10 bases. The CDR3 runs to 15 residues. CDR1 is SEHNR, CDR2 FQNEAQ, per germline (reference sequence). V was pared by 1 base and J by 9 bases, with 6 bases of the junction left unmatched. CDR3 sequence: CASSLEAGGSGEQFF. The DNA of the CDR3 is TGTGCCAGCAGCTTAGAAGCGGGGGGGTCTGGTGAGCAGTTCTTC.

The chain employs TRBV6-2 or TRBV6-3 and TRBJ1-6; perhaps TRBD1 as D (6 bases). CDR1 and CDR2 (germline): MNHEY, SVGEGT. CDR3 size: 18 residues. Trimming removed 4 bases from V and 0 bases from J, with 16 bases in between. CDR3 DNA sequence: TGTGCCAGCAGTTTTATCCCGACAGGCGGCTCCTATAATTCACCCCTCCACTTT. Translated, it gives CASSFIPTGGSYNSPLHF.

This chain uses TRBV19 with TRBJ1-6; the D is unclear. The germline CDR1 and CDR2 sequences are LNHDA and SQIVND (reference sequence). This CDR3 spans 16 amino acids. V lost 3 bases, J lost 0 bases, and 9 bases lay in between. The CDR3 is CASSMAVNSYNSPLHF. DNA for the CDR3: TGTGCCAGTAGTATGGCTGTTAACTCCTATAATTCACCCCTCCACTTT. Full variable domain (rest looked up from reference TRBV19 and TRBJ1-6): DGGITQSPKYLFRKEGQNVTLSCEQNLNHDAMYWYRQDPGQGLRLIYYSQIVNDFQKGDIAEGYSVSREKKESFPLTVTSAQKNPTAFYLCASSMAVNSYNSPLHFGNGTRLTVT.

This clone was recorded only once. The chain joins TRBV6-6 to TRBJ2-7, with 7 bases aligning to TRBD1. Germline lookup yields CDR1 MNHNY and CDR2 SVGAGI (reference sequence). V lost 2 bases and J lost 2; bases outside the gene matches: 3. CDR3 size: 14 residues. The CDR3 DNA is TGTGCCAGCAGTTACGGGACAGCTACCTACGAGCAGTACTTC. It yields the protein CASSYGTATYEQYF.

The genes are TRBV5-1 and TRBJ2-7; 8 bases agree with TRBD1. J was trimmed by 5 bases and V by 0 bases; bases with no gene match: 7. This CDR3 has 15 residues. The germline CDR1 and CDR2 sequences are SGHRS and YFSETQ. The CDR3, as DNA: TGCGCCAGCAGCTTGGCAGGGGGCGAGTGGAACGAGCAGTACTTC. Protein sequence: CASSLAGGEWNEQYF.

The chain links TRBV11-2 to TRBJ1-2; 8 nucleotides align to TRBD1. V lost 1 base to trimming and J lost 8 bases; unmatched junction nucleotides: 9. In germline, CDR1 is SGHAT, CDR2 FQNNGV. This CDR3 has 15 amino acids. In nucleotides, the CDR3 is TGTGCCAGCAGCTTAGGGTCAGGGGGCGCCTGGGGCTACACCTTC. Translation: CASSLGSGGAWGYTF.

The chain combines TRBV4-3 with TRBJ1-1; D might be TRBD1 (6 bases). This CDR3 has 17 residues. V dropped 1 base and J dropped 1 base, with 16 bases sitting between them. Germline V gene data show CDR1 as LGHNA and CDR2 as YSLEER. The CDR3: CASSQGIRGITNTEAFF. In DNA form, the CDR3 reads TGCGCCAGCAGCCAAGGGATAAGGGGGATCACGAACACTGAAGCTTTCTTT.

This clone was counted once. The V and J genes are TRBV10-3 and TRBJ2-3; 16 bases align to TRBD2. CDR1 is ENHRY and CDR2 is SYGVKD in the germline V gene. The junction had 9 bases not matched to a gene; V was cut back by 6 bases and J by 0 bases. This CDR3 is built from 19 residues. The CDR3 nucleotides are TGTGCCATCAGCCCGGGACTAGCGGGGGGGACACTTAGCACAGATACGCAGTATTTT. Residues: CAISPGLAGGTLSTDTQYF.

This chain connects TRBV5-5 to TRBJ1-2; D not certain. Deletions cut 4 bases from V and 6 bases from J, with 16 bases between. Germline CDR1 SGHKS, CDR2 YYEKEE (reference sequence). This CDR3 region has 14 residues. The CDR3 nucleotides are TGTGCCAGCAGCCTCGGTGCGGCATGGGATGGCTACACCTTC. Translated: CASSLGAAWDGYTF.

This chain connects TRBV18 to TRBJ2-3; 7 nucleotides match TRBD2. Trimming removed 6 bases from V and 4 bases from J; junction bases left unmatched: 10. This CDR3 is built from 15 residues. Germline-derived CDR1 and CDR2 are KGHSH and LQKENI. CDR3 coding DNA: TGTGCCAGCTCCCGAGCGGGGCACGAGGCAGATACGCAGTATTTT. The encoded protein is CASSRAGHEADTQYF. The variable domain in full, with the rest retrieved from reference TRBV18 and TRBJ2-3, is NAGVMQNPRHLVRRRGQEARLRCSPMKGHSHVYWYRQLPEEGLKFMVYLQKENIIDESGMPKERFSAEFPKEGPSILRIQQVVRGDSAAYFCASSRAGHEADTQYFGPGTRLTVL.

The chain employs TRBV5-1 and TRBJ2-3, with no clear D. This CDR3 is 14 amino acids long. V shed 0 bases and J shed 3 bases, with 8 bases lying between them. The germline CDR1 and CDR2 sequences are SGHRS and YFSETQ. The CDR3 protein is CASSLATKTDTQYF. The DNA for the CDR3 is TGCGCCAGCAGCTTGGCCACTAAAACAGATACGCAGTATTTT.

This chain links TRBV27 with TRBJ1-1; tentative D call: TRBD1 (5 bases). CDR3 length: 13 residues. Trimming stripped 6 bases from V and 0 bases from J, with 8 bases between. Germline CDR1 is MNHEY and CDR2 is SMNVEV (reference sequence). CDR3 sequence: CASRATVNTEAFF. The CDR3 DNA sequence: TGTGCCAGCAGGGCGACAGTGAACACTGAAGCTTTCTTT.